The TCR beta chain under discussion was sequenced for a study of PD-L1 blockade in urothelial cancer. In the study overall: Prior chemotherapy regimens per patient numbered 0 to 3.

To note about this clone: The sample carries other DNA sequences with the same CDR3.

Germline CDR1 reads MDHEN; CDR2 reads SYDVKM. The CDR3 is made up of 14 amino acids. The V end was cut by 2 bases, the J end by 1 base, with 6 bases between. Using immunoSEQ multiplex PCR, the repertoire was profiled, and TCRdb retains in-frame clones only, with some absent. Of approximately 110,000 clones in the sample, 70% to 85% are singletons; the top ten hold about 2.2%. This clonotype originated in a man aged 50-60 years with urothelial cancer. The sequences come from PBMCs, collected around atezolizumab (anti-PD-L1) treatment. The chain carries TRBV28 and TRBJ1-3; D is perhaps TRBD1 (6 bases). The CDR3 DNA sequence: TGTGCCAGCAGTTTAAGGGGGTCTGGAAACACCATATATTTT. This gives the protein CASSLRGSGNTIYF.